These 28 T cell receptor beta chains were sequenced from one sample in a study of T-cell reconstitution after alpha-beta-depleted transplantation in children. Using unique molecular identifiers, the investigators prepared the TCRbeta library. TCRdb fed the PCR reads into MiXCR, producing one record per CDR3 protein. The sample gives a few hundred thousand distinct CDR3 sequences, roughly 25% of which show up once; over 9.5% is in the top ten. The sample here was PBMCs, mostly from graft donor cells, taken 180 days after TCRalphabeta/CD19-depleted stem cell transplant. The receptors originated from a male patient under 18 who had a stem cell transplant for acute lymphoblastic leukemia, so the T cells may come from the graft donor.

In this sample, this clonotype turned up a few times. V gene TRBV25-1 combines with J gene TRBJ2-7; either TRBD1 or TRBD2 may supply D (5 bases each). V lost 5 bases, J lost 4 bases, and 15 bases lay in between. The CDR3 is made up of 14 amino acids. In germline, CDR1 is MGHDK, CDR2 SYGVNS. DNA of the CDR3: TGTGCCAGCAGTACCGGGACCAAGGAGTACGAGCAGTACTTC. Translation gives CASSTGTKEYEQYF.

In this sample, this clonotype turned up a few times. This rearrangement joins TRBV6-1 to TRBJ2-5, with unresolved D. CDR3 length: 13 amino acids. The V gene lost 5 bases and the J gene lost 0 bases, with 7 bases spanning the gap. From germline, CDR1 is MNHNS and CDR2 SASEGT. The CDR3 region has the DNA TGTGCCAGCAGTCCACCTAACCAAGAGACCCAGTACTTC. Its protein product is CASSPPNQETQYF.

The chain recombines TRBV9 with TRBJ2-7; D is unresolved. Germline lookup yields CDR1 SGDLS and CDR2 YYNGEE. V lost 1 base, J lost 7 bases, and 12 bases lay in between. This CDR3 has 13 amino acids. CDR3 sequence: CASSVRGEGEQYF. The DNA for the CDR3 is TGTGCCAGCAGCGTACGCGGAGAAGGAGAGCAGTACTTC.

The chain recombines TRBV9 with TRBJ2-7; D remains ambiguous. The CDR3 runs 15 residues. Trimming shortened V by 0 bases and J by 2 bases, and 12 bases separated the two germline ends. In germline, CDR1 is SGDLS, CDR2 YYNGEE. The CDR3 spells CASSVGVTAAYEQYF. The CDR3 region has the DNA TGTGCCAGCAGCGTAGGGGTCACAGCAGCCTACGAGCAGTACTTC.

The chain uses TRBV20-1 and TRBJ2-1; perhaps TRBD2 as D (6 bases). Trimming pared 0 bases from V and 8 bases from J, leaving 20 bases between. The length of the CDR3 is 16 residues. Germline loops: CDR1 DFQATT, CDR2 SNEGSKA (reference sequence). The chain's CDR3 is CSARETSKGGVHEQFF. The CDR3, as DNA: TGCAGTGCTAGAGAGACCTCCAAGGGAGGAGTCCATGAGCAGTTCTTC.

V is TRBV20-1 and J is TRBJ1-4; D remains unclear. Germline CDR1 DFQATT, CDR2 SNEGSKA (reference sequence). This CDR3 region has 15 residues. The V gene lost 3 bases and the J gene lost 0 bases, with 11 bases spanning the gap. DNA of the CDR3: TGCAGTGCTAGCGCCCGGGTTGCAACTAATGAAAAACTGTTTTTT. Translation: CSASARVATNEKLFF.

The chain carries TRBV20-1 and TRBJ2-3, with D tentatively TRBD2 (6 bases). The CDR3 loop spans 14 amino acids. The V gene's germline CDR1 is DFQATT and CDR2 SNEGSKA (reference sequence). Trimming left V 3 bases short and J 2 bases short, with 12 bases between. The CDR3 DNA sequence: TGCAGTGCTAGGGCGGGACTCTTCACAGATACGCAGTATTTT. Protein: CSARAGLFTDTQYF.

A note on this clonotype: At one boundary the junction diverges from the germline segment, which might be a read error. This chain uses TRBV5-1 with TRBJ1-2; tentative D call: TRBD1 (5 bases). Germline V CDR1 and CDR2: SGHRS, YFSETQ. The CDR3 consists of 13 residues. This chain's CDR3 is CASSKTGLDGDTF. The DNA of the CDR3 is TGCGCCAGCAGCAAAACAGGATTGGATGGCGACACCTTC.

This clonotype was found a few times. V usage is TRBV10-3 and J usage is TRBJ2-7, with a tentative D call TRBD2 (5 bases). V gave up 2 bases and J gave up 0 bases, with 8 bases separating them. The germline gives CDR1 ENHRY, CDR2 SYGVKD. There are 14 residues in the CDR3. The CDR3: CAISERGLSYEQYF. The CDR3 DNA is TGTGCCATCAGTGAGCGAGGGCTCTCCTACGAGCAGTACTTC.

Here the CDR3 reads CASSLEYVTDTQYF. CDR3 coding DNA: TGTGCCAGCAGCTTAGAATATGTCACAGATACGCAGTATTTT. The chain recombines TRBV7-9 with TRBJ2-3; D not certain. The CDR3 has 14 amino acids. The V end lost 1 base, the J end lost 2 bases, and 7 bases lay between the germline ends. Looked up from germline, CDR1 is SEHNR and CDR2 is FQNEAQ (reference sequence).

V gene TRBV6-1 combines with J gene TRBJ2-7; D is possibly TRBD1 or TRBD2 (5 bases each). The V end lost 6 bases, the J end lost 3 bases, and 12 bases lay between the germline ends. Germline assignment: CDR1 MNHNS and CDR2 SASEGT. The CDR3 has 13 amino acids. The CDR3 reads CASSEGPSYEQYF. CDR3 sequence (DNA): TGTGCCAGCAGCGAGGGACCCAGCTACGAGCAGTACTTC.

The chain has TRBV5-1 and TRBJ1-6; D ambiguous. V lost 3 bases and J 5 bases, leaving 9 bases between the germline ends. CDR1 and CDR2 (germline): SGHRS, YFSETQ. There are 14 residues in the CDR3. For the CDR3, the DNA is TGCGCCAGCAGCTCCGCGGAGAATAATTCACCCCTCCACTTT. Its protein is CASSSAENNSPLHF.

This clonotype has a handful of counts. V and J are TRBV9 and TRBJ2-7; 7 bases map to TRBD2. From germline, CDR1 is SGDLS and CDR2 YYNGEE. There are 15 residues in the CDR3. Trimming cost V 0 bases and J 4 bases; bases outside gene matches: 7. CDR3 sequence: CASSVVGGPGYEQYF. CDR3 in DNA: TGTGCCAGCAGCGTAGTGGGAGGGCCTGGGTACGAGCAGTACTTC.

This clonotype was seen repeatedly, ten times or more. The rearrangement joins TRBV5-1 to TRBJ2-5; 10 bases match TRBD2. Germline trimming cut 0 bases from V and 4 bases from J; bases unmatched to any gene: 0. The length of the CDR3 is 14 residues. Germline values: CDR1 SGHRS, CDR2 YFSETQ. The CDR3 DNA sequence: TGCGCCAGCAGCTTGGGGACTAGCGGAGAGACCCAGTACTTC. Translation: CASSLGTSGETQYF. The full variable domain, rest sourced from reference TRBV5-1 and TRBJ2-5, is KAGVTQTPRYLIKTRGQQVTLSCSPISGHRSVSWYQQTPGQGLQFLFEYFSETQRNKGNFPGRFSGRQFSNSRSEMNVSTLELGDSALYLCASSLGTSGETQYFGPGTRLLVL.

The V and J genes are TRBV7-9 and TRBJ2-7; TRBD2 might be the D (5 bases). The V end was cut by 5 bases, the J end by 4 bases, with 18 bases between. Germline-derived CDR1 and CDR2 are SEHNR and FQNEAQ (reference sequence). There are 15 residues in the CDR3. The CDR3 spells CASSVSRRGKYEQYF. The CDR3, as DNA: TGTGCCAGCAGCGTATCCCGCCGGGGAAAATACGAGCAGTACTTC.

This clonotype was observed a handful of times. The genes are TRBV4-1 and TRBJ2-7, with 7 bases aligning to TRBD1. The junction had 9 bases not matched to a gene; V was cut back by 4 bases and J by 3 bases. CDR3 size: 15 residues. CDR1 and CDR2 from the germline V gene are MGHRA and YSYEKL. The CDR3, as DNA: TGCGCCAGCAGCCCCGGACAGGTGGGTCTCTACGAGCAGTACTTC. This encodes CASSPGQVGLYEQYF.

A few counts support this clonotype. The V and J genes are TRBV7-9 and TRBJ2-1; TRBD2 aligns across 13 bases. The CDR3 consists of 15 residues. Germline assignment: CDR1 SEHNR and CDR2 FQNEAQ (reference sequence). J lost 8 bases, V lost 6 bases, and 7 bases had no gene match. The CDR3: CASRRLAGGFDEQFF. As DNA, the CDR3 is TGTGCCAGCAGAAGACTAGCGGGAGGATTTGATGAGCAGTTCTTC.

This clonotype was observed a few times. The V call is TRBV4-1, the J call TRBJ2-7; 7 bases match TRBD1. This CDR3 is built from 18 residues. The ends lost 4 bases at V and 0 bases at J; junction bases unmatched: 15. CDR1 and CDR2 (germline): MGHRA, YSYEKL. Written as DNA, the CDR3 is TGCGCCAGCAGCCCCCAGGGTCCTTCGACAGGGATCTCCTACGAGCAGTACTTC. Protein product: CASSPQGPSTGISYEQYF.

The chain has TRBV5-1 and TRBJ1-2, with TRBD1 matching 7 bases. The CDR3 is 15 residues long. Germline CDR1 is SGHRS and CDR2 is YFSETQ. Losses at the gene ends were 0 bases for V and 2 bases for J; bases not matched to a gene: 4. DNA of the CDR3: TGCGCCAGCAGCTTGGAATCGACAGGGAACTATGGCTACACCTTC. Translating gives CASSLESTGNYGYTF. Full variable domain (missing parts from reference TRBV5-1 and TRBJ1-2): KAGVTQTPRYLIKTRGQQVTLSCSPISGHRSVSWYQQTPGQGLQFLFEYFSETQRNKGNFPGRFSGRQFSNSRSEMNVSTLELGDSALYLCASSLESTGNYGYTFGSGTRLTVV.

DNA for the CDR3: TGCAGCGTCTGGACAGCGCGCTACGAGCAGTACTTC. Translated: CSVWTARYEQYF. The chain couples TRBV29-1 to TRBJ2-7; weak D call: TRBD1 (6 bases). This CDR3 is 12 amino acids long. Germline V gene lookup returns CDR1 SQVTM and CDR2 ANQGSEA. Trimming stripped 6 bases from V and 3 bases from J, with 12 bases between.

This chain connects TRBV29-1 to TRBJ2-3; 13 bases fit TRBD2. The germline CDR1 and CDR2 sequences are SQVTM and ANQGSEA. This CDR3 has 15 residues. V was pared by 7 bases and J by 5 bases, with 9 bases of the junction left unmatched. As DNA, the CDR3 is TGCAGCGGGGGAGGGACTAGCGGGGAGGGAGATACGCAGTATTTT. This gives the protein CSGGGTSGEGDTQYF.

The J gene is TRBJ2-2, the V gene TRBV7-3, with 7 bases aligning to TRBD2. Trimming took 5 bases from V and 7 from J; bases not matched to a gene: 13. The germline CDR1 and CDR2 sequences are SGHTA and FQGTGA. The CDR3 loop spans 16 amino acids. The CDR3 protein is CASSVSGTIPRGELFF. Here the CDR3 DNA reads TGTGCCAGCAGCGTAAGCGGGACTATCCCCCGCGGGGAGCTGTTTTTT.

This chain links TRBV7-9 with TRBJ2-7, with TRBD2 identical over 7 bases. The ends lost 6 bases at V and 3 bases at J; junction bases unmatched: 2. This CDR3 has 12 residues. Germline loops: CDR1 SEHNR, CDR2 FQNEAQ (reference sequence). In DNA form, the CDR3 reads TGTGCCAGCAGGGCGGGAGACTACGAGCAGTACTTC. The encoded protein is CASRAGDYEQYF.

This clonotype was seen a handful of times. V gene TRBV24-1 combines with J gene TRBJ2-1; D gene unclear. The CDR3 length is 16 residues. The V gene lost 3 bases and the J gene lost 0 bases, with 11 bases spanning the gap. CDR1 is KGHDR, CDR2 SFDVKD, per germline. This CDR3 is CATSDPRSSSYNEQFF. The CDR3 DNA is TGTGCCACCAGTGATCCCCGGTCGAGCTCCTACAATGAGCAGTTCTTC.

This rearrangement joins TRBV4-2 to TRBJ2-5; 10 bases are a match to TRBD2. Germline V gene data show CDR1 as LGHNA and CDR2 as YNFKEQ. J gave up 5 bases and V 1 base, and 13 bases lay outside the gene matches. This CDR3 comprises 18 residues. This CDR3 is CASSQVGASGRTRETQYF. The CDR3 bases are TGTGCCAGCAGCCAAGTCGGGGCTAGCGGGAGAACGCGGGAGACCCAGTACTTC.

The V and J genes are TRBV4-1 and TRBJ2-4, with TRBD1 matching 9 bases. The CDR3 sequence is 17 residues long. Germline CDR1 and CDR2: MGHRA and YSYEKL. J lost 0 bases, V lost 4 bases, and 7 bases had no gene match. Written as DNA, the CDR3 is TGCGCCAGCAGCCCCCGTCACAGGGGGCTAGCCAAAAACATTCAGTACTTC. Its protein is CASSPRHRGLAKNIQYF.

This clonotype was recorded at least ten times. The chain couples TRBV5-1 to TRBJ2-1; unclear D gene. This CDR3 contains 14 residues. V was clipped by 3 bases and J by 0 bases, with 7 bases between them. From germline, CDR1 is SGHRS and CDR2 YFSETQ. The CDR3 spells CASSYLYSYNEQFF. The CDR3 DNA is TGCGCCAGCAGCTATCTGTACTCCTACAATGAGCAGTTCTTC.

This sequence joins TRBV21-1 and TRBJ2-1; the tabulated D call, TRBD1, remains unverified against the DNA. TRBV21-1 is marked as a pseudogene. The CDR3 length is 14 residues. CDR3 loop: CASSARQDHNEQFF. DNA for the CDR3: TGTGCCAGCAGCGCCCGACAGGACCACAATGAGCAGTTCTTC.